These T cell receptor beta chains were read from a single sample in a study of response to subunit inactivated influenza vaccine. MiXCR, run by TCRdb on the RT-PCR reads, gives a single entry per CDR3 protein. This sample has approximately 520,000 distinct CDR3 sequences; 15% to 20% occur once, and the top ten carry over 2.5%. The specimen comprised CD4+ T cells sorted from PBMCs, sampled around 25 months after vaccination. The receptors come from a man between 45 and 75 years old who received an inactivated influenza vaccine. The CDR3 runs from the conserved cysteine through the conserved F or W. D genes are given only for firm matches. Expanded clones are given a class, and other clones once, few, many or no size at all.

v_call	j_call	clone_size	d_call	cdr3_aa	cdr3_nt
TRBV5-1	TRBJ2-5	many	.	CASSYGNRETQYF	TGCGCCAGCAGCTATGGGAATAGGGAGACCCAGTACTTC
TRBV20-1	TRBJ2-5	few	TRBD1	CSAHGSPGGLQETQYF	TGCAGTGCCCACGGTTCCCCAGGGGGCCTCCAAGAGACCCAGTACTTC
TRBV29-1	TRBJ2-5	few	.	CSVDYQETQYF	TGCAGCGTTGATTACCAAGAGACCCAGTACTTC
TRBV4-3	TRBJ1-1	.	.	CASSQVEGMGTEAFF	TGCGCCAGCAGCCAAGTGGAGGGGATGGGCACTGAAGCTTTCTTT
TRBV5-1	TRBJ2-2	few	.	CASSSDRPTGTGELFF	TGCGCCAGCAGCTCCGACAGGCCCACGGGCACCGGGGAGCTGTTTTTT
TRBV15	TRBJ2-1	many	TRBD2	CATSGRTSGSNNEQFF	TGTGCCACCAGCGGAAGGACTAGCGGGAGTAACAATGAGCAGTTCTTC
TRBV2	TRBJ1-6	once	TRBD1	CASRRGQASSYNSPLHF	TGTGCCAGCAGAAGGGGACAGGCCAGCTCCTATAATTCACCCCTCCACTTT
TRBV30	TRBJ2-2	.	.	CAWRSTGYTGELFF	TGTGCCTGGAGGTCAACAGGGTACACCGGGGAGCTGTTTTTT
TRBV28	TRBJ2-7	few	.	CASRPRYSSYEQYF	TGTGCCAGCAGACCTCGTTACAGCTCCTACGAGCAGTACTTC
TRBV20-1	TRBJ2-3	.	TRBD2	CSAILAARSTDTQYF	TGCAGTGCTATTCTAGCGGCACGTTCCACAGATACGCAGTATTTT
TRBV7-9	TRBJ2-1	few	.	CASSLDGLRINEQFF	TGTGCCAGCAGCTTAGACGGGCTTCGTATCAATGAGCAGTTCTTC
TRBV4-2	TRBJ2-2	.	.	CASSQGGTSNTGELFF	TGTGCCAGCAGCCAAGGGGGAACCTCGAACACCGGGGAGCTGTTTTTT
TRBV5-4	TRBJ2-2	few	TRBD1	CASSLGGQGRTGELFF	TGTGCCAGCAGCTTGGGGGGACAGGGAAGGACCGGGGAGCTGTTTTTT
TRBV28	TRBJ2-2	few	.	CASTTRRVGYTGELFF	TGTGCCAGCACCACCCGAAGGGTAGGGTACACCGGGGAGCTGTTTTTT
TRBV11-2	TRBJ2-1	once	.	CASSLHTKGDEQFF	TGTGCCAGCAGCTTACATACCAAGGGCGATGAGCAGTTCTTC
TRBV7-2	TRBJ2-7	many	TRBD1	CASSLTRGREQYF	TGTGCCAGCAGCTTAACCAGGGGGCGGGAGCAGTACTTC
TRBV10-3	TRBJ2-1	many	.	CAISESRDEQFF	TGTGCCATCAGTGAGTCACGGGATGAGCAGTTCTTC
TRBV12-3/TRBV12-4	TRBJ1-1	few	TRBD1	CASSRGQGPAEAFF	TGTGCCAGCAGTAGAGGACAGGGGCCGGCTGAAGCTTTCTTT
TRBV4-1	TRBJ1-2	.	.	CASSPEENRRHGYTF	TGCGCCAGCAGCCCCGAAGAGAACAGAAGACATGGCTACACCTTC
TRBV28	TRBJ2-7	few	.	CASSGARRFDEQYF	TGTGCCAGCAGCGGGGCACGGCGGTTTGACGAGCAGTACTTC
TRBV6-2/TRBV6-3	TRBJ2-1	.	.	CASSYDLIGRFF	TGTGCCAGCAGCTATGACCTTATTGGGCGGTTCTTC
TRBV20-1	TRBJ2-3	.	.	CSASVLSTDTQYF	TGCAGTGCTAGCGTCCTTAGCACAGATACGCAGTATTTT
TRBV30	TRBJ2-3	.	.	CAWRVFDTQYF	TGTGCCTGGAGGGTCTTTGATACGCAGTATTTT
TRBV28	TRBJ1-1	.	.	CASRTTRAVNTEAFF	TGTGCCAGCAGAACGACGCGGGCAGTGAACACTGAAGCTTTCTTT